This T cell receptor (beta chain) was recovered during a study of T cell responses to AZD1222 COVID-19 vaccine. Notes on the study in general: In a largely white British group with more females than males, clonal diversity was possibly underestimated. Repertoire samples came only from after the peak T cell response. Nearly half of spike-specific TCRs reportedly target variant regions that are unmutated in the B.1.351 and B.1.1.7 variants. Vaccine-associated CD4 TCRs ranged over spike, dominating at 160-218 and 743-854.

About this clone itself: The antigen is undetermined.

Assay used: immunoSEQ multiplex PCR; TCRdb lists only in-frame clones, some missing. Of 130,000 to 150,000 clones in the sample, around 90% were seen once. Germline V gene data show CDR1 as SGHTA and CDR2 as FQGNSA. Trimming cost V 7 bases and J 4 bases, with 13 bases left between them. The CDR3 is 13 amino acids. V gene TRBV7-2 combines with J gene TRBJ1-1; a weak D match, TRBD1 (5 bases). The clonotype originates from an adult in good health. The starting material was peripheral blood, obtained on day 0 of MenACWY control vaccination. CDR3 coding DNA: TGTGCCAGCAACCCGAACGGGGGCACTGAAGCTTTCTTT. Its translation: CASNPNGGTEAFF. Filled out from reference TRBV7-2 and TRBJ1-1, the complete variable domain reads GAGVSQSPSNKVTEKGKDVELRCDPISGHTALYWYRQSLGQGLEFLIYFQGNSAPDKSGLPSDRFSAERTGGSVSTLTIQRTQQEDSAVYLCASNPNGGTEAFFGQGTRLTVV.